This TCR beta chain was retrieved from a study of regulatory T cells in long-lasting Graves disease. This clonotype was seen many times. The time point is: newly diagnosed GD, antithyroid drugs for less than 3 months. The TCR library was made from RNA that had been extracted from PBMCs in TRIzol. Trimming removed 5 bases from V and 4 bases from J, with 16 bases in between. The CDR3 length is 15 residues. Germline assignment: CDR1 SEHNR and CDR2 FQNEAQ (reference sequence). Researchers made TCR beta libraries by using iRepertoire HTBI primers and running Arm-PCR on CDR3 regions. One entry per CDR3 protein results from TCRdb running MiXCR on the multiplex PCR reads. Of hundreds of thousands of distinct CDR3 sequences listed, roughly a sixth are singletons.

The sequencing here drew on peripheral blood mononuclear cells (PBMCs), taken at new diagnosis, from a patient treated with antithyroid drugs. The source is a female donor with Graves disease. The chain carries TRBV7-9 and TRBJ2-3, with D perhaps TRBD2 (7 bases). The CDR3 DNA reads TGTGCCAGCAGCAGGGGGGGCGGGAGCCCAGATACGCAGTATTTT. The encoded protein is CASSRGGGSPDTQYF.